Listed here are 6 T cell receptor beta chains from one sample, sequenced in a study of cytomegalovirus exposure and HLA in healthy donors. PCR was performed using 60 Vbeta and 13 Jbeta primers. The table came from immunoSEQ multiplex PCR; TCRdb's copy has only in-frame clones and leaves some out. The table records around 150,000 clones, roughly 74% of them present only once. The specimen sequenced was PBMCs. The receptors derive from a man aged 18 to 35 in good health and CMV-seropositive.

The genes are TRBV28 and TRBJ1-2, with D perhaps TRBD1 (6 bases). CDR1 and CDR2 (germline): MDHEN, SYDVKM. The V and J ends lost 7 bases and 8 bases respectively, with 23 bases between them. This CDR3 contains 15 residues. The CDR3 reads CASILQRGRRVGYTF. CDR3 bases: TGTGCCAGCATTCTACAGCGGGGGCGAAGAGTCGGCTACACCTTC.

The chain has TRBV4-1 and TRBJ1-5, with TRBD1 as a possible D gene (6 bases). The V gene lost 1 base and the J gene lost 0 bases, with 16 bases spanning the gap. Germline CDR1 reads MGHRA; CDR2 reads YSYEKL. The CDR3 has 18 residues. CDR3 amino acids: CASSQVLGQSYSNQPQHF. The CDR3 DNA is TGCGCCAGCAGCCAAGTCCTAGGACAGTCATATAGCAATCAGCCCCAGCATTTT.

The chain uses TRBV7-2 and TRBJ2-5; 12 bases are a match to TRBD2. CDR1 and CDR2 from the germline V gene are SGHTA and FQGNSA. J was trimmed by 3 bases and V by 0 bases; bases with no gene match: 11. This CDR3 is built from 19 residues. The DNA of the CDR3 is TGTGCCAGCAGCTTAGCCCTGACTAGCGGGAGATCGGCGGAAGAGACCCAGTACTTC. Amino acid sequence: CASSLALTSGRSAEETQYF.

This chain links TRBV27 with TRBJ2-7; the D gene is possibly TRBD1 (9 bases). Trimming shortened V by 6 bases and J by 5 bases, and 26 bases separated the two germline ends. Germline values: CDR1 MNHEY, CDR2 SMNVEV (reference sequence). The length of the CDR3 is 17 residues. The CDR3 reads CASSAGGTGTGFHEQYF. Written as DNA, the CDR3 is TGTGCCAGCAGCGCGGGGGGAACCGGGACAGGGTTCCACGAGCAGTACTTC.

This chain connects TRBV7-2 to TRBJ2-2; possible D gene TRBD2, 5 bases. Germline lookup yields CDR1 SGHTA and CDR2 FQGNSA. V lost 3 bases and J 4 bases, leaving 6 bases between the germline ends. The CDR3 runs 13 residues. CDR3: CASSFTSTGELFF. CDR3 DNA: TGTGCCAGCAGCTTTACTAGCACCGGGGAGCTGTTTTTT.

This clone was seen a single time. CDR3 sequence: CSANEGTGDEQYF. The CDR3 coding sequence is TGCAGCGCTAATGAAGGGACAGGGGACGAGCAGTACTTC. This chain links TRBV29-1 with TRBJ2-7, with TRBD1 matching 10 bases. Germline V gene lookup returns CDR1 SQVTM and CDR2 ANQGSEA. The length of the CDR3 is 13 residues. The V segment lost 7 bases and the J segment 5 bases; nucleotides outside the gene matches: 8.